This T cell receptor (beta chain) was recovered during a study of STAT5B mutations in CD4+ large granular lymphocyte leukemia. Study details: Among healthy donors, a particular HLA allele went with more CDR3 'QG' motifs. Study results and caveats: 8/27 top patient clones versus 2/35 control clones were TRBV06-family. Main leukemic clonotypes were patient-specific, but roughly 26% appeared at low frequency elsewhere.

In regard to this clone: The antigen remains undetermined.

Repertoires were generated with immunoSEQ multiplex PCR, while TCRdb's copy carries only in-frame clones and drops some. The profile shows about 33,000 clones, 75% to 85% of them singletons. Germline CDR1 is SGHNT and CDR2 is YYREEE (reference sequence). This CDR3 comprises 16 residues. Deletions cut 4 bases from V and 5 bases from J, with 21 bases between. Control samples were healthy donors' buffy coats. The clonotype was recovered from a human donor in good health. The chain links TRBV5-4 to TRBJ1-1; TRBD1 might be the D (6 bases). Sample: CD4+ T cells from blood buffy coats. As DNA, the CDR3 is TGTGCCAGCAGCGCGGACCGTACAGGGAAGGTAACTGAAGCTTTCTTT. Translated, it gives CASSADRTGKVTEAFF.